These 25 T cell receptor beta chains originate from one sample sequenced in a study of T cell responses to AZD1222 COVID-19 vaccine. The repertoire was sequenced with immunoSEQ multiplex PCR; TCRdb's copy has only in-frame clones and lacks some. The sample includes about 86,000 clones, about nine tenths of them seen just once. The specimen comprised peripheral blood, sampled 28 days after the second AZD1222 dose. These receptors all stem from an adult who received the AZD1222 COVID-19 vaccine.

The CDR3 spells CASSQEHGNTIYF. CDR3 coding DNA: TGCGCCAGCAGCCAAGAACATGGAAACACCATATATTTT. This chain uses TRBV4-1 with TRBJ1-3; D is unclear. The V and J ends lost 0 bases and 3 bases respectively, with 3 bases between them. CDR1 and CDR2 (germline): MGHRA, YSYEKL. The CDR3 has 13 amino acids.

The gene calls are TRBV10-3 and TRBJ2-7; D is perhaps TRBD2 (6 bases). Germline values: CDR1 ENHRY, CDR2 SYGVKD. The V end lost 3 bases, the J end lost 5 bases, and 11 bases lay between the germline ends. This CDR3 has 13 amino acids. The CDR3 DNA sequence: TGTGCCATCAGTGACGGCGGGACCCACGAGCAGTACTTC. This codes for CAISDGGTHEQYF.

The rearrangement links TRBV10-3 to TRBJ2-5, with 8 bases matching TRBD1. Germline V CDR1 and CDR2: ENHRY, SYGVKD. Germline trimming cut 2 bases from V and 5 bases from J; bases unmatched to any gene: 4. The CDR3 totals 14 residues. The CDR3 nucleotides are TGTGCCATCAGTGAGACCAGGGGGCAGGAGACCCAGTACTTC. Amino acids: CAISETRGQETQYF.

This chain joins TRBV18 and TRBJ2-1, with 7 bases matching TRBD1. V lost 6 bases and J lost 0; bases outside the gene matches: 8. This CDR3 is built from 16 residues. CDR1 is KGHSH, CDR2 LQKENI, per germline. The CDR3: CASSQTGISSYNEQFF. The DNA for the CDR3 is TGTGCCAGCTCTCAGACAGGGATCAGCTCCTACAATGAGCAGTTCTTC.

This chain links TRBV5-1 with TRBJ2-5, with 9 bases matching TRBD1. This CDR3 is 14 amino acids long. Germline V CDR1 and CDR2: SGHRS, YFSETQ. Germline trimming cut 4 bases from V and 5 bases from J; bases unmatched to any gene: 6. CDR3 bases: TGCGCCAGCAGCGCACAGGGGGCGCGGGAGACCCAGTACTTC. It yields the protein CASSAQGARETQYF.

The chain combines TRBV11-3 with TRBJ1-2; 7 bases map to TRBD1. The CDR3 runs to 18 residues. V was pared by 5 bases and J by 1 base, with 16 bases of the junction left unmatched. Per germline, CDR1 SGHNT and CDR2 YENEEA. CDR3 loop: CASSTSDRVGSLNYGYTF. CDR3 nucleotides: TGTGCCAGCAGCACATCCGACAGGGTTGGATCCCTTAACTATGGCTACACCTTC.

This sequence joins TRBV27 and TRBJ2-5; D is perhaps TRBD1 or TRBD2 (5 bases each). The CDR3 extends over 16 amino acids. V was pared by 3 bases and J by 5 bases, with 19 bases between. Germline CDR1 is MNHEY and CDR2 is SMNVEV (reference sequence). The CDR3 reads CASSLGDLTLGETQYF. Written as DNA, the CDR3 is TGTGCCAGCAGTTTGGGGGACCTCACTTTGGGGGAGACCCAGTACTTC.

This clone was seen a handful of times. The chain uses TRBV25-1 and TRBJ2-2; D is undetermined. The V end lost 3 bases, the J end lost 4 bases, and 3 bases lay between the germline ends. CDR1 is MGHDK and CDR2 is SYGVNS in the germline V gene. The CDR3 has 12 residues. CDR3 sequence: CASSDITGELFF. The DNA for the CDR3 is TGTGCCAGCAGTGACATCACCGGGGAGCTGTTTTTT.

The chain links TRBV5-1 to TRBJ2-5, with 9 positions matching TRBD1. V was pared by 4 bases and J by 4 bases, with 5 bases of the junction left unmatched. Germline V CDR1 and CDR2: SGHRS, YFSETQ. CDR3 size: 14 residues. CDR3 in DNA: TGCGCCAGCAGCACAGGGGGCTTTCGAGAGACCCAGTACTTC. Translating it yields CASSTGGFRETQYF.

V is TRBV5-6 and J is TRBJ2-7; 9 bases are shared with TRBD1. The V and J ends lost 4 bases and 0 bases, in that order; junction bases with no gene match: 2. The CDR3 length is 14 residues. CDR1 and CDR2 from the germline V gene are SGHDT and YYEEEE. The CDR3 coding sequence is TGTGCCAGCAGCCCGACAGGGGGCTCCTACGAGCAGTACGTC. It is translated as CASSPTGGSYEQYV.

This clone was recorded once. This chain connects TRBV5-1 to TRBJ1-6; 10 bases fit TRBD1. V lost 4 bases and J lost 9; bases outside the gene matches: 7. Germline loops: CDR1 SGHRS, CDR2 YFSETQ. The CDR3 contains 15 residues. CDR3 region: CASSAPGQGFSPLHF. The CDR3 DNA reads as TGCGCCAGCAGCGCGCCGGGACAGGGGTTTTCACCCCTCCACTTT.

The chain's CDR3 is CASSQTGGNYEQYF. CDR3 bases: TGTGCCAGCAGCCAGACAGGTGGGAACTACGAGCAGTACTTC. The chain couples TRBV7-2 to TRBJ2-7; possible D gene TRBD1, 6 bases. The germline V gene encodes CDR1 SGHTA and CDR2 FQGNSA. The CDR3 covers 14 residues. Trimming stripped 5 bases from V and 3 bases from J, with 14 bases between.

This clone was detected only once. The DNA for the CDR3 is TGTGCCAGTAGTTCAGCGAACCCCGTGTTAAGCTCTGGAAACACCATATATTTT. Its protein product is CASSSANPVLSSGNTIYF. This sequence joins TRBV19 and TRBJ1-3; no clear D gene. V lost 5 bases to trimming and J lost 0 bases, with 20 bases between them. This CDR3 comprises 18 residues. Germline V lookup: CDR1 LNHDA, CDR2 SQIVND (reference sequence).

DNA for the CDR3: TGCGCCAGCAGGGATCGGACTAGCGGGGGGGTAAATGAGCAGTTCTTC. This encodes CASRDRTSGGVNEQFF. The chain combines TRBV10-1 with TRBJ2-1; TRBD2 matches at 15 bases. Looked up from germline, CDR1 is WNHNN and CDR2 is SYGVQD (reference sequence). The V and J ends lost 6 bases and 7 bases, in that order; junction bases with no gene match: 7. The CDR3 length is 16 residues.

The V and J genes are TRBV5-1 and TRBJ2-1; D is ambiguous. The CDR3 sequence is 14 residues long. The V end was cut by 1 base, the J end by 4 bases, with 9 bases between. Germline V gene sequence: CDR1 SGHRS, CDR2 YFSETQ. The chain's CDR3 is CASSLSGRYNEQFF. In nucleotides, the CDR3 is TGCGCCAGCAGCTTGTCGGGCCGATACAATGAGCAGTTCTTC.

This rearrangement joins TRBV24-1 to TRBJ2-7; D remains unclear. Per the germline V gene, CDR1 is KGHDR and CDR2 is SFDVKD. There are 14 residues in the CDR3. V gave up 0 bases and J gave up 3 bases, with 8 bases separating them. The CDR3 nucleotides read TGTGCCACCAGTGATTTGTTTGAAAACTACGAGCAGTACGTC. As protein: CATSDLFENYEQYV.

The chain uses TRBV6-5 and TRBJ2-5; D ambiguous. The germline V gene encodes CDR1 MNHEY and CDR2 SVGAGI. The V end lost 0 bases, the J end lost 0 bases, and 2 bases lay between the germline ends. The CDR3 runs 13 residues. The CDR3 bases are TGTGCCAGCAGTTACTCTTACCAAGAGACCCAGTACTTC. It yields the protein CASSYSYQETQYF.

The J gene is TRBJ1-2, the V gene TRBV3-1 (or the pseudogene TRBV3-2); the D gene is possibly TRBD1 (5 bases). Germline loops: CDR1 LGHDT, CDR2 YNNKEL (reference sequence). The CDR3 runs to 15 residues. The germline V and J ends were trimmed by 1 base and 5 bases, with 14 bases remaining between them. The CDR3 DNA is TGTGCCAGCAGCCAAGTTCCTGGGACGGAATATGGCTACACCTTC. The encoded protein is CASSQVPGTEYGYTF.

This chain links TRBV12-3 or TRBV12-4 with TRBJ1-1; tentatively, D is TRBD1 (6 bases). The length of the CDR3 is 13 residues. Trimming took 5 bases from V and 3 from J, leaving 10 bases between them. This chain's CDR3 is CASSPQGDTEAFF. The CDR3 nucleotides read TGTGCCAGCAGTCCACAGGGAGACACTGAAGCTTTCTTT.

The chain couples TRBV5-6 to TRBJ2-3; 7 bases map to TRBD1. After removal of 4 bases from V and 4 bases from J, the junction contained 9 bases not matched to a gene. Germline lookup yields CDR1 SGHDT and CDR2 YYEEEE. The CDR3 is 15 amino acids. CDR3 nucleotides: TGTGCCAGCAGCACAGACAGGGACCTTGCAGATACGCAGTATTTT. The encoded protein is CASSTDRDLADTQYF.

The rearrangement links TRBV4-2 to TRBJ2-7, with 11 bases matching TRBD2. The V gene's germline CDR1 is LGHNA and CDR2 YNFKEQ. Trimming took 4 bases from V and 0 from J; bases not matched to a gene: 14. The CDR3 length is 19 residues. As DNA, the CDR3 is TGTGCCAGCAGCCGTCTTAACCTAGCGGGGGGCTCGAGCTCCTACGAGCAGTACTTC. It translates to CASSRLNLAGGSSSYEQYF.

This clone was counted only a few times. Other DNA sequences from this sample encode an identical CDR3 as well. The genes are TRBV12-3 or TRBV12-4 and TRBJ2-1; D remains unclear. V lost 3 bases to trimming and J lost 6 bases, with 6 bases between them. The CDR3 loop spans 12 amino acids. The CDR3 DNA sequence: TGTGCCAGCAGTTTTCTGGGCAATGAGCAGTTCTTC. Translation gives CASSFLGNEQFF.

This clone showed up just a few times. This chain joins TRBV7-3 and TRBJ2-7; possibly TRBD1 for D (6 bases). CDR3 length: 13 residues. In germline, CDR1 is SGHTA, CDR2 FQGTGA. V lost 1 base and J 2 bases, leaving 6 bases between the germline ends. CDR3 coding DNA: TGTGCCAGCAGCTTAAGGGACACCTACGAGCAGTACTTC. This sequence encodes CASSLRDTYEQYF.

The rearrangement links TRBV27 to TRBJ2-3; D unresolved. Germline V CDR1 and CDR2: MNHEY, SMNVEV (reference sequence). The CDR3 contains 14 residues. With 2 bases removed from V and 4 bases from J, the gap between germline ends came to 10 bases. CDR3 region: CASSLVLGSDTQYF. CDR3 bases: TGTGCCAGCAGTTTAGTTTTGGGGTCAGATACGCAGTATTTT.

This chain links TRBV12-5 with TRBJ1-1; a weak D match, TRBD1 (6 bases). Trimming took 0 bases from V and 4 from J, leaving 12 bases between them. Germline V lookup: CDR1 LGHNT, CDR2 FRNRAP. CDR3 length: 15 amino acids. This CDR3 is CASGLVIRGSTEAFF. The CDR3 bases are TGTGCTAGTGGTTTGGTAATCAGGGGTAGCACTGAAGCTTTCTTT.